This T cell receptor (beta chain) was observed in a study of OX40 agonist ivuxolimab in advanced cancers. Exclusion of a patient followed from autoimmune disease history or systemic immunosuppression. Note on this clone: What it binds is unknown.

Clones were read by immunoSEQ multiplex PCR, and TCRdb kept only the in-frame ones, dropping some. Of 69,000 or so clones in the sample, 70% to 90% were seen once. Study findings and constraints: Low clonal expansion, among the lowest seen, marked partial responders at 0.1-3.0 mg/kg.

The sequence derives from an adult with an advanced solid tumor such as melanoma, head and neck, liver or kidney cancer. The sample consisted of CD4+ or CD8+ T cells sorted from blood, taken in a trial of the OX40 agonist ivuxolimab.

CDR3 protein: CASSPLTGETEAFF. CDR3 DNA: TGCGCCAGCAGCCCCCTGACAGGAGAGACTGAAGCTTTCTTT. The chain combines TRBV5-1 with TRBJ1-1; TRBD1 might be the D (6 bases). Trimming pared 4 bases from V and 5 bases from J, leaving 15 bases between. Germline CDR1 and CDR2: SGHRS and YFSETQ. This CDR3 is built from 14 residues.